The sequence of this T cell receptor (beta chain) was determined in a study of T cell responses to AZD1222 COVID-19 vaccine. Germline V gene data show CDR1 as SGHTS and CDR2 as YDEGEE. V was trimmed by 2 bases and J by 4 bases, leaving 9 bases between them. There are 13 residues in the CDR3. Sequencing used immunoSEQ multiplex PCR; TCRdb keeps in-frame clones, though not all of them. The sample lists 43,000 or so clones, less than 95% occurring once. The chain is built from TRBV5-8 and TRBJ1-1, with D possibly TRBD1 on 6 matching bases. The material sequenced was peripheral blood, taken 28 days after the second AZD1222 dose. The clonotype comes from an adult who received the AZD1222 COVID-19 vaccine. The CDR3 DNA reads TGTGCCAGCAGCTTACAGGGAGGCACTGAAGCTTTCTTT. Translated, it gives CASSLQGGTEAFF.